These 26 T cell receptor beta chains were sequenced from one sample in a study of graft-versus-host responses after intestinal transplantation. TCRdb's copy holds only in-frame clones and misses some; the assay was immunoSEQ multiplex PCR. The table records about 23,000 clones, 90% to 95% of them present only once. Sequenced material: PBMCs, taken almost 40 days after intestinal transplant. Receptors originate from a human patient who received an intestinal transplant, so some T cells may come from the graft donor.

The chain combines TRBV19 with TRBJ1-1; no clear D gene. The CDR3 extends over 13 amino acids. Germline V CDR1 and CDR2: LNHDA, SQIVND (reference sequence). Between the trimmed V and J ends, which lost 2 bases and 1 base, there was a span of 5 bases. CDR3 residues: CASSIMGNTEAFF. CDR3 bases: TGTGCCAGTAGTATAATGGGGAACACTGAAGCTTTCTTT.

The rearrangement uses TRBV2 and TRBJ2-5; D might be TRBD2 (7 bases). In germline, CDR1 is SNHLY, CDR2 FYNNEI. V lost 2 bases and J 2 bases, leaving 18 bases between the germline ends. CDR3 length: 17 amino acids. The CDR3 DNA sequence: TGTGCCAGCAGTGAATGGGGGGCGGGAGTTCGACAAGAGACCCAGTACTTC. Translated, it gives CASSEWGAGVRQETQYF.

This chain connects TRBV10-3 to TRBJ2-5, with 7 bases aligning to TRBD1. CDR1 and CDR2 (germline): ENHRY, SYGVKD. The junction had 7 bases not matched to a gene; V was cut back by 2 bases and J by 7 bases. The CDR3 runs to 14 residues. CDR3 DNA: TGTGCCATCAGTGAGGGGGACAGTCGCCGGACCCAGTACTTC. Translation: CAISEGDSRRTQYF.

In nucleotides, the CDR3 is TGTGCCAGCTGGAATTGGGGAGGGGCCTACACCGGGGAGCTGTTTTTT. As protein: CASWNWGGAYTGELFF. The rearrangement joins TRBV21-1 to TRBJ2-2; the D call in the table, TRBD2, was not verified against the DNA. TRBV21-1 is listed as a pseudogene. The length of the CDR3 is 16 residues.

This sequence joins TRBV10-2 and TRBJ2-2; D is undetermined. Germline V gene lookup returns CDR1 WSHSY and CDR2 SAAADI. The CDR3 contains 11 residues. V shed 8 bases and J shed 4 bases, with 5 bases lying between them. The CDR3 nucleotides are TGCGCCAGCGAATTCACCGGGGAGCTGTTTTTT. Protein sequence: CASEFTGELFF.

J is TRBJ1-2 and V is TRBV2, with 7 positions matching TRBD1. V was pared by 9 bases and J by 6 bases, with 16 bases of the junction left unmatched. The CDR3 length is 15 residues. Germline V gene lookup returns CDR1 SNHLY and CDR2 FYNNEI. The CDR3 loop is CARLKTGFGLDGYTF. For the CDR3, the DNA is TGTGCCAGACTTAAGACAGGGTTTGGGCTAGATGGCTACACCTTC.

V is TRBV15 and J is TRBJ2-5; D is unclear. Germline V gives CDR1 LNHNV, CDR2 YYDKDF (reference sequence). The CDR3 has 17 residues. The V end lost 0 bases, the J end lost 7 bases, and 21 bases lay between the germline ends. The CDR3 DNA reads as TGTGCCACCAGCAGAGAAGGTTCCACCTCGGTGACGGGGACCCAGTACTTC. Protein sequence: CATSREGSTSVTGTQYF.

The V gene is TRBV28, the J gene TRBJ2-1, with 8 bases lining up with TRBD2. Trimming cost V 0 bases and J 1 base; bases outside gene matches: 11. Germline CDR1 is MDHEN and CDR2 is SYDVKM. The CDR3 consists of 19 residues. The CDR3 coding sequence is TGTGCCAGCAGTTTATGGGGCCAGCGGGAGCTAAGTTCCTACAATGAGCAGTTCTTC. It yields the protein CASSLWGQRELSSYNEQFF.

The chain couples TRBV28 to TRBJ1-2, with D perhaps matching TRBD1 (5 bases). The V end lost 4 bases, the J end lost 3 bases, and 12 bases lay between the germline ends. From germline, CDR1 is MDHEN and CDR2 SYDVKM. The CDR3 is 14 residues long. CDR3 sequence reads: CASSWPGTYYGYTF. In nucleotides, the CDR3 is TGTGCCAGCAGTTGGCCCGGGACCTACTATGGCTACACCTTC.

This clone has only one observation. The CDR3 nucleotides are TGCGCCAGCAGCCAAGAGCCGACAGGATACTATGGCTACACCTTC. It specifies CASSQEPTGYYGYTF. The chain links TRBV4-1 to TRBJ1-2, with a weak D call TRBD1 (6 bases). The V end lost 0 bases, the J end lost 3 bases, and 11 bases lay between the germline ends. CDR1 is MGHRA, CDR2 YSYEKL, per germline. The CDR3 has 15 amino acids.

This clone was recorded once. The V call is TRBV7-9, the J call TRBJ2-1; TRBD2 matches 7 bases. The germline V gene has CDR1 SEHNR and CDR2 FQNEAQ (reference sequence). The CDR3 length is 15 residues. Germline trimming cut 3 bases from V and 7 bases from J; bases unmatched to any gene: 9. The CDR3 DNA is TGTGCCAGCAGCTTGACACTAGCGCCATGGAATGAGCAGTTCTTC. Translation: CASSLTLAPWNEQFF.

V gene TRBV28 combines with J gene TRBJ1-2; no firm D call. V was clipped by 6 bases and J by 8 bases, with 22 bases between them. The CDR3 is 15 amino acids. Per germline, CDR1 MDHEN and CDR2 SYDVKM. The CDR3 DNA reads as TGTGCCAGCAGAATGCCGGGTGTGGGGAACTTAGGCTACACCTTC. It translates to CASRMPGVGNLGYTF.

This chain joins TRBV7-7 and TRBJ2-5, with TRBD2 as a possible D gene (6 bases). The J call may be incorrect, as the DNA end agrees better with TRBJ2-7. This CDR3 contains 15 residues. Germline CDR1 is SSHAT and CDR2 is FNYEAQ (reference sequence). In nucleotides, the CDR3 is TGTGCCAGCAGCCCAGGCCCCGGGGGAGCCTACGAGCAGTACTTC. Translated, it gives CASSPGPGGAYEQYF.

This clone was seen just once. The chain couples TRBV11-3 to TRBJ1-1, with D possibly TRBD1 on 6 matching bases. The V end was cut by 5 bases, the J end by 3 bases, with 10 bases between. This CDR3 comprises 13 residues. Germline lookup yields CDR1 SGHNT and CDR2 YENEEA. The CDR3 DNA follows: TGTGCCAGCAGCCCTCCAGGGGACACTGAAGCTTTCTTT. As protein: CASSPPGDTEAFF.

This clone has only a few counts. This chain connects TRBV6-9 to TRBJ2-7; 13 nucleotides match TRBD2. CDR1 is MNHGY, CDR2 SVAAGI, per germline. The CDR3 has 14 residues. V shed 4 bases, J shed 7 bases, and the junction held 4 bases outside the gene matches. Written as DNA, the CDR3 is TGTGCCAGCAGTTTACTAGCGGGAGGGCGGGAGCAGTACTTC. Amino acids: CASSLLAGGREQYF.

The chain couples TRBV28 to TRBJ1-5; possible D gene TRBD1, 5 bases. The CDR3 is made up of 15 amino acids. Trimming shortened V by 4 bases and J by 0 bases, and 10 bases separated the two germline ends. Germline V gene sequence: CDR1 MDHEN, CDR2 SYDVKM. The CDR3 reads CASSSPGYSNQPQHF. In DNA form, the CDR3 reads TGTGCCAGCAGTTCTCCAGGGTATAGCAATCAGCCCCAGCATTTT.

This clone was recorded once. This chain links TRBV28 with TRBJ1-2, with D maybe TRBD1 (5 bases). Looked up from germline, CDR1 is MDHEN and CDR2 is SYDVKM. This CDR3 has 17 amino acids. The ends were cut back, 5 bases at V and 6 bases at J, with 25 bases in the middle. The CDR3 region has the DNA TGTGCCAGCAGTCCTCCGCGACGGGGGGAAAATAGCGATGGCTACACCTTC. Amino acids: CASSPPRRGENSDGYTF.

This clone was seen a single time. The chain couples TRBV6-1 to TRBJ2-2; D may be TRBD1 (6 bases). CDR3 size: 17 residues. Deletions cut 2 bases from V and 4 bases from J, with 17 bases between. Germline CDR1 reads MNHNS; CDR2 reads SASEGT. The CDR3 DNA sequence: TGTGCCAGCAGTGAAATGTTGGACAGATACCTCACCGGGGAGCTGTTTTTT. Translation: CASSEMLDRYLTGELFF.

The genes are TRBV4-1 and TRBJ2-2; 12 bases are a match to TRBD2. The germline CDR1 and CDR2 sequences are MGHRA and YSYEKL. The V gene end was trimmed by 3 bases and the J gene end by 0 bases; junction bases not matched to a gene: 8. The CDR3 extends over 19 amino acids. This CDR3 reads CASSQGILAGGSNTGELFF. CDR3 DNA: TGCGCCAGCAGCCAGGGGATACTAGCGGGAGGCTCGAACACCGGGGAGCTGTTTTTT.

Here the CDR3 reads CASSRLGIVEYGYTF. The CDR3 bases are TGTGCCAGCAGCCGCTTGGGGATTGTTGAATATGGCTACACCTTC. The chain joins TRBV11-3 to TRBJ1-2; D remains ambiguous. V lost 5 bases, J lost 5 bases, and 18 bases lay in between. This CDR3 comprises 15 residues. The germline V gene encodes CDR1 SGHNT and CDR2 YENEEA.

V is TRBV5-4 and J is TRBJ1-2; D perhaps matches TRBD1 (6 bases). Trimming took 0 bases from V and 3 from J, leaving 9 bases between them. CDR1 SGHNT and CDR2 YYREEE come from the germline V gene (reference sequence). The CDR3 sequence is 14 residues long. The CDR3 DNA reads TGTGCCAGCAGCTTGGACAGGGATGACTATGGCTACACCTTC. Amino acids: CASSLDRDDYGYTF.

The gene calls are TRBV5-1 and TRBJ2-7; D call uncertain. Germline CDR1 reads SGHRS; CDR2 reads YFSETQ. V was clipped by 3 bases and J by 0 bases, with 1 base between them. CDR3 size: 11 residues. The CDR3 loop reads CASSSSYEQYF. The CDR3 DNA sequence: TGCGCCAGCAGCTCCTCCTACGAGCAGTACTTC.

The chain uses TRBV5-1 and TRBJ2-7, with D perhaps being TRBD1 or TRBD2 (5 bases each). The CDR3 has 18 residues. Looked up from germline, CDR1 is SGHRS and CDR2 is YFSETQ. The germline V and J ends were trimmed by 0 bases and 6 bases, with 25 bases remaining between them. The CDR3 DNA reads TGCGCCAGCAGCTTGGCCGCCCGGGACGGCTTTCACTACGGCGAGCAGTACTTC. Encoded protein: CASSLAARDGFHYGEQYF. The full variable domain, in which reference TRBV5-1 and TRBJ2-7 provide the parts outside the CDR3, is KAGVTQTPRYLIKTRGQQVTLSCSPISGHRSVSWYQQTPGQGLQFLFEYFSETQRNKGNFPGRFSGRQFSNSRSEMNVSTLELGDSALYLCASSLAARDGFHYGEQYFGPGTRLTVT.

This chain uses TRBV7-6 with TRBJ1-2; the D gene is possibly TRBD1 (6 bases). The V and J ends lost 2 bases and 2 bases respectively, with 21 bases between them. Germline V gene data show CDR1 as SGHVS and CDR2 as FNYEAQ. The CDR3 has 18 residues. CDR3 DNA sequence: TGTGCCAGCAGCTTAACCCCTAGCGGGACATACGACAACTATGGCTACACCTTC. Translation: CASSLTPSGTYDNYGYTF.

V is TRBV7-3 and J is TRBJ2-3; 14 bases line up with TRBD2. Germline V lookup: CDR1 SGHTA, CDR2 FQGTGA. The CDR3 contains 18 residues. V was clipped by 0 bases and J by 1 base; unmatched bases: 3. CDR3 amino acids: CASSLTGTSGSRTDTQYF. DNA of the CDR3: TGTGCCAGCAGCTTAACGGGGACTAGCGGGAGTCGCACAGATACGCAGTATTTT.

This chain connects TRBV7-2 to TRBJ2-7; perhaps TRBD2 as D (5 bases). Between the trimmed V and J ends, which lost 5 bases and 7 bases, there was a span of 21 bases. This CDR3 has 15 residues. Germline V gene sequence: CDR1 SGHTA, CDR2 FQGNSA. CDR3 sequence: CASSLIGLPELEQYF. In nucleotides, the CDR3 is TGTGCCAGCAGCCTCATTGGACTCCCCGAACTAGAGCAGTACTTC.